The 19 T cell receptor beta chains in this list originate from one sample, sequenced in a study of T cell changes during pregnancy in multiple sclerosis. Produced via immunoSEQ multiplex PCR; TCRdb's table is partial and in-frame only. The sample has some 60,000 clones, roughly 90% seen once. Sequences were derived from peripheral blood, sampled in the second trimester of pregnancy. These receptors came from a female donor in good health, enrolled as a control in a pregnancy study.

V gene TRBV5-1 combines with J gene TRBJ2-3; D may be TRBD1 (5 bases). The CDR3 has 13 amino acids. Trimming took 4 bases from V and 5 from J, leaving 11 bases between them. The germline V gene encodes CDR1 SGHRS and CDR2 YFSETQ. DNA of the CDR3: TGCGCCAGCAGCGGCCTAGGGGAAGATACGCAGTATTTT. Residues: CASSGLGEDTQYF.

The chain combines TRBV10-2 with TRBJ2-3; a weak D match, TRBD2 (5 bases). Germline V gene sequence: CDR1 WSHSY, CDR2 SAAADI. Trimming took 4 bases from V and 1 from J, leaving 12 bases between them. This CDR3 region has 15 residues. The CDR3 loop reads CASSGSGVGTDTQYF. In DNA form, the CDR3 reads TGCGCCAGCAGTGGATCCGGGGTGGGCACAGATACGCAGTATTTT.

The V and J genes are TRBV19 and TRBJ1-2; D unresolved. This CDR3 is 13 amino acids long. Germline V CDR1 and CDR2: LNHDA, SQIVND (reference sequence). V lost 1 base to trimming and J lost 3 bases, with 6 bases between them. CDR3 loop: CASSIGGYYGYTF. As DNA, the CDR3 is TGTGCCAGTAGTATAGGAGGGTACTATGGCTACACCTTC.

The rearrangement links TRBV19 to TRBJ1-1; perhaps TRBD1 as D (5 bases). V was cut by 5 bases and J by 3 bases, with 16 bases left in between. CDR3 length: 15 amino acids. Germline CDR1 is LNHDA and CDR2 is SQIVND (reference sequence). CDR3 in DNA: TGTGCCAGTAGTCCCCGTGGCCGGGGGGACACTGAAGCTTTCTTT. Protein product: CASSPRGRGDTEAFF. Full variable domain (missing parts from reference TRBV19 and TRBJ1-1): DGGITQSPKYLFRKEGQNVTLSCEQNLNHDAMYWYRQDPGQGLRLIYYSQIVNDFQKGDIAEGYSVSREKKESFPLTVTSAQKNPTAFYLCASSPRGRGDTEAFFGQGTRLTVV.

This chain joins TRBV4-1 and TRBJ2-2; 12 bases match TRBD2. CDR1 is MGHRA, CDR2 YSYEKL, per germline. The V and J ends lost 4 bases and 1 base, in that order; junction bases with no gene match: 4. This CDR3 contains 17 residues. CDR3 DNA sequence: TGCGCCAGCAGCCTCAGACTAGCGGGGGTGAACACCGGGGAGCTGTTTTTT. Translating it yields CASSLRLAGVNTGELFF.

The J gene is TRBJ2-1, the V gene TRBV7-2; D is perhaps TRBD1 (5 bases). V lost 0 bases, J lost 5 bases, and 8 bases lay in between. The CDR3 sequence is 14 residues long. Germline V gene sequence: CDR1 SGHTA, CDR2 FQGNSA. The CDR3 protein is CASSLASGNNEQFF. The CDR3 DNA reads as TGTGCCAGCAGCTTAGCGTCAGGGAACAATGAGCAGTTCTTC.

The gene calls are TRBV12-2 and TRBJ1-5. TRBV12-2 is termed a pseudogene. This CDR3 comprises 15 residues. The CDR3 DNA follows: TGTGCAAGTCACGGGGGGAAAGGGTCAGGTCAGCCCCAGCATTTT. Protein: CASHGGKGSGQPQHF.

CDR3 bases: TGTGCCAGCTCAGGGGGCCCGAACACTGAAGCTTTCTTT. It specifies CASSGGPNTEAFF. The genes are TRBV18 and TRBJ1-1; TRBD1 is a possible D gene (6 bases). This CDR3 comprises 13 residues. From germline, CDR1 is KGHSH and CDR2 LQKENI. V was shortened by 5 bases and J by 1 base, with 8 bases between the two germline ends.

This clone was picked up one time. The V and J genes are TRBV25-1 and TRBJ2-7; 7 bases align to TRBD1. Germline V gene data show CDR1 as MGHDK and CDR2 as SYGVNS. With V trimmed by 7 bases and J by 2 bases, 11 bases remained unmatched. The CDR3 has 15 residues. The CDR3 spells CASNDPEGAPYEQYF. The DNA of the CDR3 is TGTGCCAGCAATGACCCAGAGGGGGCCCCCTACGAGCAGTACTTC.

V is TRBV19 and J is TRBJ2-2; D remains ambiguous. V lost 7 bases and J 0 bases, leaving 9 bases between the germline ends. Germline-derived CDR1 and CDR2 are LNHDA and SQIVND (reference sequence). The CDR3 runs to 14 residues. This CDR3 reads CASKVSTNTGELFF. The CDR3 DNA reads TGTGCCAGTAAAGTCAGTACGAACACCGGGGAGCTGTTTTTT.

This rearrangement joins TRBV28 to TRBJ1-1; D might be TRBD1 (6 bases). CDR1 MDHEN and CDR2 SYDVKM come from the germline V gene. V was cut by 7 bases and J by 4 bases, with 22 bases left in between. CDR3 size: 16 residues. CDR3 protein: CASISGEMVVFTEAFF. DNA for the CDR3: TGTGCCAGCATCTCAGGGGAGATGGTCGTTTTCACTGAAGCTTTCTTT.

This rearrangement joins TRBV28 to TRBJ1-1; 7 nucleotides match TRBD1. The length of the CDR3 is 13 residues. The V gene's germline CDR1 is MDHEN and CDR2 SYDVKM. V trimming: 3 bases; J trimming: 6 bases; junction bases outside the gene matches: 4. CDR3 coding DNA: TGTGCCAGCAGTTTTCCCGGGACAGCTGAAGCTTTCTTT. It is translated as CASSFPGTAEAFF.

The CDR3 nucleotides are TGCAGCGTTGGGCAGGGGGCGCTGGGCTACACCTTC. It is translated as CSVGQGALGYTF. The chain combines TRBV29-1 with TRBJ1-2; 8 nucleotides match TRBD1. Germline V lookup: CDR1 SQVTM, CDR2 ANQGSEA. The CDR3 consists of 12 residues. Trimming at V came to 4 bases and at J to 8 bases, leaving 6 bases not matched to a gene.

Written as DNA, the CDR3 is TGTGCCAGCAGCTTTTCGACAGAATATGGCTACACCTTC. Protein sequence: CASSFSTEYGYTF. The V gene is TRBV7-9, the J gene TRBJ1-2, with D possibly matching TRBD1 (5 bases). V was cut by 3 bases and J by 5 bases, with 10 bases left in between. The germline V gene has CDR1 SEHNR and CDR2 FQNEAQ (reference sequence). The CDR3 extends over 13 amino acids. Variable domain in full (rest from reference TRBV7-9 and TRBJ1-2): DTGVSQNPRHKITKRGQNVTFRCDPISEHNRLYWYRQTLGQGPEFLTYFQNEAQLEKSRLLSDRFSAERPKGSFSTLEIQRTEQGDSAMYLCASSFSTEYGYTFGSGTRLTVV.

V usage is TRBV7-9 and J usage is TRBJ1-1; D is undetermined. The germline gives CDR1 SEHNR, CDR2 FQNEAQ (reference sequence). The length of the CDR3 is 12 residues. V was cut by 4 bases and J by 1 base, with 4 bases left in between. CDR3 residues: CASSSQNTEAFF. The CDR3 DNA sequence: TGTGCCAGCAGCTCCCAGAACACTGAAGCTTTCTTT.

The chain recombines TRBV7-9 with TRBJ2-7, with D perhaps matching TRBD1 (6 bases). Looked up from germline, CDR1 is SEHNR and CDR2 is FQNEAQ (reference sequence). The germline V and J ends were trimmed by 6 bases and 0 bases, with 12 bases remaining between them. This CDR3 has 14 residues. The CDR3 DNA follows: TGTGCCAGCAGTCGGGACACACTCTCCTACGAGCAGTACTTC. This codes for CASSRDTLSYEQYF.

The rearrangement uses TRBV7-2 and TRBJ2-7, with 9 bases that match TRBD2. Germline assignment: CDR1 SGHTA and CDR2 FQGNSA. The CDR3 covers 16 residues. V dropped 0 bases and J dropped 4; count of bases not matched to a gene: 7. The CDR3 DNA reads TGTGCCAGCAGCTTAGCTGGTAGCGGGAGCGGGTACGAGCAGTACTTC. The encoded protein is CASSLAGSGSGYEQYF.

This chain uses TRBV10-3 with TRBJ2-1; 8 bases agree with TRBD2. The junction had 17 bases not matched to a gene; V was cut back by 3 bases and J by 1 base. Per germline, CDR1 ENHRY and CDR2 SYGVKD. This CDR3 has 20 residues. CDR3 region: CAISEPPLTRGLVSYNEQFF. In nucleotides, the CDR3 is TGTGCCATCAGTGAACCCCCCCTTACGAGGGGACTAGTTTCCTACAATGAGCAGTTCTTC.

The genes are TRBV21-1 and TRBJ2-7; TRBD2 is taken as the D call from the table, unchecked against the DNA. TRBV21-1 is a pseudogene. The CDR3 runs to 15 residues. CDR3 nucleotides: TGTGCCAGCAGCAAAGCGCATGCGAGCTCCTACGAGCAGTACTTC. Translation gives CASSKAHASSYEQYF.